A single sample is the source of the 6 T cell receptor beta chains below, sequenced in a study of CD8 T cells in Susac syndrome. Random-hexamer reverse transcription was applied to about 0.45 to 1 ug RNA. Via MiXCR, TCRdb re-called the immunoSEQ multiplex PCR reads, giving one row per CDR3 protein. The sample shows tens of thousands of distinct CDR3 sequences, 80% to 95% of them seen only once. The sequencing input was CD8+ T cells from PBMCs. The receptors here all came from a human donor in good health.

The CDR3, as DNA: TGTGCCACCAGCACTCCCGGGACTCTGAAAGAGACCCAGTACTTC. Its protein product is CATSTPGTLKETQYF. The gene calls are TRBV15 and TRBJ2-5, with D possibly matching TRBD2 (6 bases). Germline V gives CDR1 LNHNV, CDR2 YYDKDF (reference sequence). The V and J ends lost 4 bases and 3 bases respectively, with 15 bases between them. The CDR3 spans 15 residues.

The rearrangement links TRBV9 to TRBJ2-7; D unresolved. The CDR3 totals 14 residues. Trimming pared 2 bases from V and 6 bases from J, leaving 15 bases between. Germline V lookup: CDR1 SGDLS, CDR2 YYNGEE. The CDR3 region has the DNA TGTGCCAGCAGCGTGGTCGATAACTGGGGCGAGCAGTACTTC. This encodes CASSVVDNWGEQYF.

The chain couples TRBV24-1 to TRBJ2-1; the match to TRBD2 covers 10 bases. This CDR3 is 14 amino acids long. Trimming cost V 3 bases and J 7 bases; bases outside gene matches: 2. The germline V gene encodes CDR1 KGHDR and CDR2 SFDVKD. CDR3 coding DNA: TGTGCCACCAGTGATAGGACTAGCGGAAATGAGCAGTTCTTC. Amino acid sequence: CATSDRTSGNEQFF.

CDR3 coding DNA: TGTGCCAGCAGTTACGGGAGCGGGAGAAGGTACAATGAGCAGTTCTTC. This encodes CASSYGSGRRYNEQFF. V gene TRBV6-2 or TRBV6-3 combines with J gene TRBJ2-1; TRBD2 matches 8 bases. This CDR3 spans 16 amino acids. Trimming at V came to 2 bases and at J to 4 bases, leaving 7 bases not matched to a gene. Looked up from germline, CDR1 is MNHEY and CDR2 is SVGEGT.

The rearrangement uses TRBV6-1 and TRBJ2-4; 7 nucleotides agree with TRBD2. V lost 11 bases to trimming and J lost 6 bases; unmatched junction nucleotides: 4. The germline gives CDR1 MNHNS, CDR2 SASEGT. The CDR3 spans 11 residues. In DNA form, the CDR3 reads TGTGCCCCGGGGGGAGGAAACATTCAGTACTTC. Translation: CAPGGGNIQYF.

The J gene is TRBJ2-7, the V gene TRBV30, with TRBD2 identical over 8 bases. V lost 1 base and J lost 5; bases outside the gene matches: 7. CDR3 length equals 14 residues. Germline lookup yields CDR1 GTSNPN and CDR2 SVGIG (reference sequence). CDR3 in amino acids: CAWSAGLDLNEQYF. The CDR3 nucleotides are TGTGCCTGGAGTGCGGGACTAGACCTTAACGAGCAGTACTTC. The entire variable domain, with the rest obtained from reference TRBV30 and TRBJ2-7, is as follows: SQTIHQWPATLVQPVGSPLSLECTVEGTSNPNLYWYRQAAGRGLQLLFYSVGIGQISSEVPQNLSASRPQDRQFILSSKKLLLSDSGFYLCAWSAGLDLNEQYFGPGTRLTVT.